The 6 T cell receptor beta chains below all came from one sample that was sequenced in a study of cytomegalovirus exposure and HLA in healthy donors. The primer mix had 60 Vbeta and 13 Jbeta primers. Sequencing used immunoSEQ multiplex PCR; TCRdb keeps in-frame clones, though not all of them. The table records about 180,000 clones, over 70% of them present only once. The sequencing input was PBMCs. Receptors originate from a woman aged 45-65 years in good health and CMV-seronegative.

The CDR3 DNA reads as TGTGCCAGCAGCCAGGGACAGGGGGCGAGTCCACCCCTCCACTTT. It encodes CASSQGQGASPPLHF. This sequence joins TRBV11-2 and TRBJ1-6; 12 positions match TRBD1. The J segment lost 11 bases and the V segment lost 5 bases, leaving 7 bases of the junction unmatched. The CDR3 loop spans 15 amino acids. Germline V gene lookup returns CDR1 SGHAT and CDR2 FQNNGV.

The V and J genes are TRBV18 and TRBJ2-6, with TRBD1 matching 8 bases. Germline values: CDR1 KGHSH, CDR2 LQKENI. V was pared by 3 bases and J by 1 base, with 5 bases of the junction left unmatched. The CDR3 consists of 17 residues. The CDR3 loop reads CASSPLQGASGANVLTF. Here the CDR3 DNA reads TGTGCCAGCTCACCCTTGCAGGGGGCATCTGGGGCCAACGTCCTGACTTTC.

The CDR3 bases are TGTGCCAGCAGCTTGGCTTCGTTCTCCTACAATGAGCAGTTCTTC. Amino acids: CASSLASFSYNEQFF. The chain links TRBV5-4 to TRBJ2-1; D is undetermined. CDR3 length: 15 amino acids. The germline CDR1 and CDR2 sequences are SGHNT and YYREEE (reference sequence). V was cut by 0 bases and J by 0 bases, with 7 bases left in between.

This rearrangement joins TRBV29-1 to TRBJ1-1; maybe TRBD1 (6 bases). Germline V lookup: CDR1 SQVTM, CDR2 ANQGSEA. The CDR3 is 13 amino acids. V was shortened by 7 bases and J by 2 bases, with 14 bases between the two germline ends. In DNA, the CDR3 is TGCAGCGGATCCTCGACAGGTAACACTGAAGCTTTCTTT. It translates to CSGSSTGNTEAFF.

The rearrangement joins TRBV6-5 to TRBJ2-5; 8 nucleotides agree with TRBD1. This CDR3 spans 15 amino acids. Germline assignment: CDR1 MNHEY and CDR2 SVGAGI. The trim removed 0 bases at V and 1 base at J, leaving 1 base unmatched. CDR3 in DNA: TGTGCCAGCAGTTACTCGGACAGGGCCCAAGAGACCCAGTACTTC. Translated, it gives CASSYSDRAQETQYF.

This clone was observed a handful of times. This chain connects TRBV19 to TRBJ2-7, with 10 bases fitting TRBD1. This CDR3 is 14 amino acids long. V trimming: 3 bases; J trimming: 2 bases; junction bases outside the gene matches: 1. The germline V gene has CDR1 LNHDA and CDR2 SQIVND (reference sequence). CDR3 protein: CASSMGQGPYEQYF. In nucleotides, the CDR3 is TGTGCCAGTAGTATGGGACAGGGGCCCTACGAGCAGTACTTC.